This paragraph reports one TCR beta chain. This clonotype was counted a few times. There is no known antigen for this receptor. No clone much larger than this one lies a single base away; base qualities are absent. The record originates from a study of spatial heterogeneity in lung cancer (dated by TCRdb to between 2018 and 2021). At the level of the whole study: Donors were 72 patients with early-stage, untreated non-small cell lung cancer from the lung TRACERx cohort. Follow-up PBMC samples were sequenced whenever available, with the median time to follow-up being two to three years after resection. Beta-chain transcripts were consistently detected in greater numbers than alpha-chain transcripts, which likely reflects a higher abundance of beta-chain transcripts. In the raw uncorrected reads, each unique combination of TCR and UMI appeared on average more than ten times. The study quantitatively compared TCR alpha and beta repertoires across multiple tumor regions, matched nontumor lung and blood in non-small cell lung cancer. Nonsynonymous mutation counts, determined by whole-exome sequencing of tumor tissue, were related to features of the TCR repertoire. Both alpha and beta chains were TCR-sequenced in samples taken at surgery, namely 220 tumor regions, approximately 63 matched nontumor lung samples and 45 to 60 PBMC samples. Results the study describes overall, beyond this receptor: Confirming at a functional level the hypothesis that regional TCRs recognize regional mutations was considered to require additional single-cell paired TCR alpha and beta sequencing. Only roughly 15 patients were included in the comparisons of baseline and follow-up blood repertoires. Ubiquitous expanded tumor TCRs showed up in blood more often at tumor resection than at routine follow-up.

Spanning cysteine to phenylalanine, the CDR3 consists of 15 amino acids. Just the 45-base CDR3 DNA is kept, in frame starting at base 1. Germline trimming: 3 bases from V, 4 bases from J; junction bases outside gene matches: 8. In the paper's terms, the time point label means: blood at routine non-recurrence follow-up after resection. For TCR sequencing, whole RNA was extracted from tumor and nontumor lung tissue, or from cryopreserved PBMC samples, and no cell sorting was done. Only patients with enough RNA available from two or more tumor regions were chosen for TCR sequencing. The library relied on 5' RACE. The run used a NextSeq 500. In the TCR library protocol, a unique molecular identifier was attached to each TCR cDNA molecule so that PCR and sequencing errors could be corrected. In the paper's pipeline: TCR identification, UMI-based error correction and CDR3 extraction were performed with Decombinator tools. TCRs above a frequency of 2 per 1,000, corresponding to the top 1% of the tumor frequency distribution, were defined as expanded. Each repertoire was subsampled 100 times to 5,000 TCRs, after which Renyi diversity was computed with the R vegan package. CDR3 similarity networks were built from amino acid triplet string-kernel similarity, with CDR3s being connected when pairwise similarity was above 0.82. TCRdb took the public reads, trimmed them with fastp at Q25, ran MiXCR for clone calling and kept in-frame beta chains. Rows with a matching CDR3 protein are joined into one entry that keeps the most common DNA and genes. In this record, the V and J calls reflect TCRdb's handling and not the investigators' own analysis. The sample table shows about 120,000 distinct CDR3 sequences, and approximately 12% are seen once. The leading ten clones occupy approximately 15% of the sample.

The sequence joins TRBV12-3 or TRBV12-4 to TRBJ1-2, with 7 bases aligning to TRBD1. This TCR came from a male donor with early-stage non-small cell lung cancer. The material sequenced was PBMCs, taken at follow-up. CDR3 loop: CASSFGQGEPYGYTF. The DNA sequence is TGTGCCAGCAGTTTTGGTCAGGGGGAACCCTATGGCTACACCTTC.